The TCR beta chain under discussion was sequenced for a study of blood T cell repertoires in COVID-19. At the level of the study: The origin of the acute and convalescent COVID-19 samples was the United States, Italy and Spain.

The germline V gene has CDR1 LGHDT and CDR2 YNNKEL (reference sequence). CDR3 length equals 14 residues. V dropped 5 bases and J dropped 6; count of bases not matched to a gene: 8. This clone was detected only a few times. Libraries were prepared by immunoSEQ multiplex PCR; TCRdb keeps only in-frame clonotypes and omits some of them. Of about 250,000 clones listed, roughly 90% were seen once; the top ten hold about 3%. This receptor was identified in a woman aged 50 to 60 who had recovered from COVID-19. The sample taken for sequencing was PBMCs or T cells enriched from blood (not recorded which). This chain connects TRBV3-1 (or the pseudogene TRBV3-2) to TRBJ2-7; TRBD2 matches at 9 bases. The CDR3 sequence: CASSRGTSSGEQYF. DNA for the CDR3: TGTGCCAGCAGCAGAGGGACTAGCTCTGGCGAGCAGTACTTC.